Listed below are T cell receptor beta chains from one sample, sequenced in a study of shared clonotypes between healthy human individuals. This table comes from immunoSEQ multiplex PCR, and its TCRdb copy is limited to in-frame clones, with some not included. The sample lists around 600,000 clones; about 98% were seen once. The specimen sequenced was naive CD8+ T cells sorted from blood. Source of these receptors: a man aged 25 to 40 in good health. Both conserved end residues are part of each CDR3. D genes are given only for firm matches. Clone sizes are given selectively: once, few, many, or a class where the clone is expanded.

d_call	v_call	clone_size	j_call	cdr3_nt	cdr3_aa
TRBD1	TRBV7-9	-	TRBJ1-2	TGTGCCAGCAGCTTAGCGCTAAACAGGGGTTGGGGCTACACCTTC	CASSLALNRGWGYTF
TRBD1	TRBV7-3	-	TRBJ2-2	TGTGCCAGCAGCTTAATCGGGACAGGGGGTCCTCGGGAGCTGTTTTTT	CASSLIGTGGPRELFF
TRBD1	TRBV28	-	TRBJ1-1	TGTGCCAGCAGTCGGACAGGGGCGCTTTCCATTGGGGACACTGAAGCTTTCTTT	CASSRTGALSIGDTEAFF
TRBD1	TRBV10-3	-	TRBJ1-5	TGTGCCATCAGAGCCGGACAGGCCACCAATCAGCCCCAGCATTTT	CAIRAGQATNQPQHF
-	TRBV23-1	-	TRBJ2-3	TGCGCCAGCAGTCAATTAGGAACTAGACCCACAGATACGCAGTATTTT	CASSQLGTRPTDTQYF
-	TRBV20-1	-	TRBJ2-7	TGCAGTGCTAGGTTCGGTTACGAGCAGTACTTC	CSARFGYEQYF
-	TRBV5-6	-	TRBJ1-5	TGTGCCAGCAGCTCACAGTATAGCAATCAGCCCCAGCATTTT	CASSSQYSNQPQHF
TRBD2	TRBV6-5	-	TRBJ2-7	TGTGCCAGCAGTGGGACTACATACGAGCAGTACTTC	CASSGTTYEQYF
-	TRBV27	-	TRBJ2-3	TGTGCCAGCAGCCTAACTAGCTTTCCTACAGATACGCAGTATTTT	CASSLTSFPTDTQYF
-	TRBV10-1	-	TRBJ2-7	TGCGCCAGCAGTGAGTGGACAGCCCCCTACGAGCAGTACTTC	CASSEWTAPYEQYF
-	TRBV6-5	-	TRBJ2-2	TGTGCCAGCAGAATGCCCGGAGGGAACACCGGGGAGCTGTTTTTT	CASRMPGGNTGELFF
TRBD2	TRBV29-1	-	TRBJ2-7	TGCAGCGTTGAATCCCCTAGCGGAGACTCCTACGAGCAGTACTTC	CSVESPSGDSYEQYF
-	TRBV11-2	-	TRBJ2-1	TGTGCCAGCAGCTTAGCGCTCAGTTTGTACAATGAGCAGTTCTTC	CASSLALSLYNEQFF
-	TRBV7-2	once	TRBJ2-3	TGTGCCAGCAGCTTACCTTTAGGGGGAGGTGCGACAGATACGCAGTATTTT	CASSLPLGGGATDTQYF
-	TRBV18	-	TRBJ2-7	TGTGCCAGCTCACCGGGACTGGCCCATACCTACGAGCAGTACTTC	CASSPGLAHTYEQYF